Sequencing of this TCR beta chain was carried out in a study of cytomegalovirus exposure and HLA in healthy donors. The study ran its PCR with 60 Vbeta and 13 Jbeta primers. Measured with immunoSEQ multiplex PCR; TCRdb has only the in-frame clones, and not every one. The sample has about 110,000 clones. The germline V and J ends were trimmed by 6 bases and 3 bases, with 12 bases remaining between them. Germline assignment: CDR1 SNHLY and CDR2 FYNNEI. The CDR3 length is 14 residues. The chain joins TRBV2 to TRBJ1-5; no reliable D call. Sequenced input: PBMCs. The clonotype was recovered from a man younger than 35 in good health and CMV-seronegative. CDR3 nucleotides: TGTGCCAGCAGAATGGATAGCTTCAATCAGCCCCAGCATTTT. Translation gives CASRMDSFNQPQHF.